The following is a T cell receptor (beta chain) sequence with its context. This clonotype came up many times. There is no known antigen for this receptor. The sample holds no much larger clone one base away, and base qualities are not on file. Including cysteine and phenylalanine, the CDR3 has 14 amino acids. Only CDR3 DNA remains: 42 bases, in frame from the first base. Trimming costs V 0 bases and J 0 bases, and their ends lie 8 bases apart. Taken from the germline V gene (reference sequence), the CDR1 and CDR2 loops are DFQATT and SNEGSKA. The data derive from a study of T cells in Graves' hyperthyroidism and ophthalmopathy (dated by TCRdb to about 2019). With regard to the full study: Peripheral blood was collected at initial diagnosis, before any treatment. TCR V-J signatures able to tell the groups apart were searched for in a discovery cohort of more than 90 patients, of whom fewer than 45 had Graves' ophthalmopathy and 57 had stable Graves' hyperthyroidism. Prospective prediction of ophthalmopathy was tested in an independent validation cohort of some 19 hyperthyroidism patients and 17 patients who later progressed to ophthalmopathy. The roughly 99 discovery patients were divided at random into training and test sets in a 7:3 ratio. Thyroid tissue and blood T-cell repertoires from roughly 6 Graves' hyperthyroidism patients were also compared in the study. Following sampling, methimazole starting at 30 mg daily was given to hyperthyroidism patients, and high-dose intravenous methylprednisolone was given to ophthalmopathy patients. The paper describes TCR Vbeta CDR3 sequencing of more than 120 peripheral blood samples, made up of 40 to 45 ophthalmopathy patients, 70 to 75 hyperthyroidism patients and 17 progressor patients. Results and caveats for the whole study, not just this receptor: In cross-validation, a model built on a 13 V-J signature told ophthalmopathy apart from stable hyperthyroidism with 87.88% sensitivity and around 83% specificity, and in testing the same model reached 80%/75%. In validation, the model predicted progression to ophthalmopathy with roughly 70% sensitivity and less than 75% specificity, a median of roughly seven months before onset. Most expanded thyroid clonotypes (frequency above 0.001) were also found in blood, which suggests that blood repertoires may mirror thyroid immune responses. Sample size was not statistically predetermined, and investigators were not blinded to group allocation.

Hyperthyroidism patients were newly diagnosed, with disease duration under 2 months, and aged 18 to 65 years. Patients with uncontrolled infections, other autoimmune diseases, pregnancy or lactation were excluded. Diagnoses relied on clinical symptoms, serum thyroxine and TRAb, thyroid ultrasound and orbital computed tomography. Blood from progressor patients was drawn when they were first diagnosed with hyperthyroidism, before any ophthalmopathy symptoms appeared. Ficoll-Paque density gradient centrifugation was used to isolate PBMCs from around 9.1 ml of fresh peripheral blood. Patients classed as progressors first received a Graves' hyperthyroidism diagnosis and then went on to develop ophthalmopathy during follow-up. Total RNA was extracted using Trizol reagent, and RNA quality was assessed on an Agilent 2100 Bioanalyzer. Amplification of TCR beta CDR3 regions was carried out from RNA transcripts. For the first round of RT-PCR on the TCR CDR3, the HTBI primer set was used together with the Qiagen OneStep RT-PCR kit. Libraries were constructed in a second round of multiplex PCR, after which size selection and purification were performed. Paired-end sequencing of the libraries was performed with 100 bp reads on an Illumina HiSeq2000. As for how the authors treated the data: SOAPnuke was used to process the raw data, throwing out any read that contained adapters or uncalled bases, had a mean Phred below 15, or lacked an exact constant-primer or identifier match. COPE v1.2.5 was used to merge the high-quality paired reads, and each unique nucleotide sequence was defined as a clonotype. MiTCR v1.1 was used to align clonotypes to the IMGT TRBV, TRBD and TRBJ reference segments. The analysis was restricted to V-J combinations with a frequency above 0.0001, which together covered roughly 99% of the repertoires. The TCS score was defined as the ratio of F50 (clonal expansion) to E x V (chaos), calculated using BLOSUM62-based TCRdist between CDR3 peptides within each V-J. Welch's t-statistics and random forest reduced around 510 V-J features to about 13, which were used in a naive Bayes classifier (R e1071). Starting from the raw public reads, TCRdb applied fastp trimming at Q25, assembled clones with MiXCR and retained in-frame beta chains. CDR3 protein sequences are deduplicated, and each keeps its most common genes and DNA. What appears here as the V and J calls and clone size reflects TCRdb's work, not the paper's. The sample contains roughly 180,000 distinct CDR3 sequences, 9.4% of them found a single time. In total, the top ten clones hold roughly a fifth of the sample.

The sample consisted of blood. The chain is assembled from TRBV20-1 and TRBJ1-1; too little of a D gene remains to name it. The sequence derives from a woman between 18 and 29 years old with Graves' hyperthyroidism that later progressed to Graves' ophthalmopathy. At the DNA level, the sequence is TGCAGTGCTAGAGATGGGATGGTGAACACTGAAGCTTTCTTT. It translates as CSARDGMVNTEAFF.